Listed below are T cell receptor beta chains from one sample, sequenced in a study of vaccination effects on CD4 cells after COVID-19. Data came from immunoSEQ multiplex PCR; TCRdb stores just in-frame clones and leaves some out. The sample lists about 26,000 clones, approximately 80% occurring once. These receptors' antigens are unknown. The source material was CD4+ T cells from PBMCs cultured with HCoV-NL63 spike peptides, sampled before COVID-19 vaccination. These receptors all come from a human donor who had a prior SARS-CoV-2 infection. The CDR3 runs from the conserved cysteine through the conserved F or W. A D gene is named only where the DNA matches it firmly. For some rows the clone size is stated as once, few or many, or as a class when expanded; others skip it.

v_gene,d_gene,j_gene,abundance,CDR3nt,CDR3aa
TRBV6-2/TRBV6-3,TRBD2,TRBJ2-1,.,TGTGCCAGCAGTTACGGTGGTAGCGGGAACAATGAGCAGTTCTTC,CASSYGGSGNNEQFF
TRBV7-2,.,TRBJ2-6,few,TGTGCCAGCAGCTTGAGGGTTCTCTCTGGGGCCAACGTCCTGACTTTC,CASSLRVLSGANVLTF
TRBV18,TRBD2,TRBJ2-7,.,TGTGCCAGCTCACCGGATCTAGCGGGATACGAGCAGTACTTC,CASSPDLAGYEQYF
TRBV5-1,TRBD2,TRBJ2-1,.,TGCGCCAGCAGCCCAATCTCTACAGCGGGGGTCGGGAATGAGCAGTTCTTC,CASSPISTAGVGNEQFF
TRBV5-1,.,TRBJ1-2,.,TGCGCCAGCAGCTTGTCTCCACAGGGTACCGGCTATGGCTACACCTTC,CASSLSPQGTGYGYTF
TRBV5-1,TRBD2,TRBJ2-5,.,TGCGCCAGCAGCTTGACACCTAGCGGTGATACGCAGACCCAGTACTTC,CASSLTPSGDTQTQYF
TRBV19,.,TRBJ1-3,few,TGTGCCAGTAGACCCCCTGGCTCTGGAAACACCATATATTTT,CASRPPGSGNTIYF
TRBV5-1,.,TRBJ2-5,.,TGCGCCAGCAGCCGCCGGGCGTCAGCGGCGCAAGAGACCCAGTACTTC,CASSRRASAAQETQYF
TRBV2,.,TRBJ2-3,.,TGTGCCAGCAGTGAAGCGCGGGGGCCACGCACAGATACGCAGTATTTT,CASSEARGPRTDTQYF
TRBV11-2,.,TRBJ1-1,once,TGTGCCAGCAGCTTAGTAAGCGGCAGGGGTGAAGCTTTCTTT,CASSLVSGRGEAFF
TRBV10-3,.,TRBJ1-2,.,TGTGCCATCAGTGGGCCTAACTATGGCTACACCTTC,CAISGPNYGYTF
TRBV5-1,.,TRBJ1-4,few,TGCGCCAGCAGGCGGAAGGAGCATGAAAAACTGTTTTTT,CASRRKEHEKLFF
TRBV11-3,.,TRBJ2-5,.,TGTGCCAGCAGCTTAGATAGACTGCGACAAGAGACCCAGTACTTC,CASSLDRLRQETQYF
TRBV4-3,.,TRBJ2-3,once,TGCGCCAGCAGCCAAGAGGCGGGGAGCACAGATACGCAGTATTTT,CASSQEAGSTDTQYF
TRBV5-1,.,TRBJ2-1,.,TGCGCCAGCAGAACTAACCAGTACAATGAGCAGTTCTTC,CASRTNQYNEQFF
TRBV27,.,TRBJ2-7,.,TGTGCCAGCAGTCCCATGGCGGGGGCGGGGGAGCAGTACTTC,CASSPMAGAGEQYF
TRBV10-3,.,TRBJ2-2,.,TGTGCCATCGAGGGACAGAACACCGGGGAGCTGTTTTTT,CAIEGQNTGELFF
TRBV3-1/TRBV3-2,TRBD1,TRBJ2-2,.,TGTGCCAGCAGCCAAGTTCCGGGACAGGAACTCCCGAACACCGGGGAGCTGTTTTTT,CASSQVPGQELPNTGELFF
TRBV7-2,.,TRBJ2-1,.,TGTGCCAGCAGCTTGGGTGCTAGCAGGGTCGATGAGCAGTTCTTC,CASSLGASRVDEQFF
TRBV9,TRBD1,TRBJ2-5,.,TGTGCCAGCAACGCCCAACAGGGGTCTTTCGGAGAGACCCAGTACTTC,CASNAQQGSFGETQYF
TRBV4-2,TRBD2,TRBJ2-3,.,TGTGCCAGCGGGTATAATAGCGGGGTGGATACGCAGTATTTT,CASGYNSGVDTQYF
TRBV3-1/TRBV3-2,.,TRBJ2-4,.,TGTGCCAGCAGCAATAACGGACTTCTGGGGGCCAAAAACATTCAGTACTTC,CASSNNGLLGAKNIQYF
TRBV5-1,.,TRBJ1-4,.,TGCGCCAGCAGCTTACAGACTACTAATGAAAAACTGTTTTTT,CASSLQTTNEKLFF
TRBV11-2,.,TRBJ1-5,few,TGTGCCAGCAGCCCCTCCTCGGGTTTCGGTCAGCCCCAGCATTTT,CASSPSSGFGQPQHF
TRBV5-4,TRBD2,TRBJ2-1,once,TGTGCCAGCAGCTTGGAGCGGGGTGAGCAGTTCTTC,CASSLERGEQFF
TRBV7-6,TRBD1,TRBJ1-1,.,TGTGCCAGCAGCTCCGTAAGCAGGGGGCGCACTGAAGCTTTCTTT,CASSSVSRGRTEAFF
TRBV7-2,.,TRBJ2-7,.,TGTGCCAGCAGCTCCGGGACGGCTAGCTCCTACGAGCAGTACTTC,CASSSGTASSYEQYF